The rows below give T cell receptor beta chains drawn from one sample of a study of shared clonotypes between healthy human individuals. Using immunoSEQ multiplex PCR, the repertoire was profiled, and TCRdb retains in-frame clones only, with some absent. The sample consists of about 600,000 clones, approximately 97% of them appearing once. Sample: naive CD4+ T cells sorted from blood. These receptors were collected from a woman younger than 45 in good health. Both conserved end residues are part of each CDR3. D genes are given only for firm matches. Clone sizes are given selectively: once, few, many, or a class where the clone is expanded.

TRBJ1-4 | NA | TRBV14 | 14 | NA | TGTGCCAGCAGCCACACGGGCGGGCATGAAAAACTGTTTTTT | CASSHTGGHEKLFF
TRBJ1-1 | NA | TRBV6-5 | 14 | NA | TGTGCCAGCAGGAGGGTCGGGATGAACACTGAAGCTTTCTTT | CASRRVGMNTEAFF
TRBJ2-5 | NA | TRBV20-1 | 11 | NA | TGCAGTGCTAGGGGGGAGGAGACCCAGTACTTC | CSARGEETQYF
TRBJ2-7 | TRBD2 | TRBV10-1 | 15 | NA | TGCGCCAGCAGTGAGTCGGCGCTAGCGGAAGAGGAGCAGTACTTC | CASSESALAEEEQYF
TRBJ2-7 | NA | TRBV11-2 | 13 | NA | TGTGCCAGCAGCCAGGACTACCTATACGAGCAGTACTTC | CASSQDYLYEQYF
TRBJ1-1 | NA | TRBV7-9 | 14 | NA | TGTGCCAGCAGCAAACGACAGCTAGACACTGAAGCTTTCTTT | CASSKRQLDTEAFF
TRBJ2-7 | NA | TRBV4-1 | 14 | NA | TGCGCCAGCAGCCAACTGCGGAAGTCCCAAGTGCAGTACTTC | CASSQLRKSQVQYF
TRBJ2-1 | TRBD2 | TRBV12-5 | 15 | NA | TGTGCTAGTGGCCCCGGGACTAGCGGGGCCAATGAGCAGTTCTTC | CASGPGTSGANEQFF
TRBJ2-2 | TRBD1 | TRBV4-1 | 18 | NA | TGCGCCAGCAGCCAGACCGAAGACAGGGGGCTATACACCGGGGAGCTGTTTTTT | CASSQTEDRGLYTGELFF
TRBJ1-5 | TRBD1 | TRBV11-3 | 14 | NA | TGTGCCAGCAGCTTCCCCGGGACAGCGAGCCCCCAGCATTTT | CASSFPGTASPQHF
TRBJ1-5 | NA | TRBV19 | 14 | NA | TGTGCCAGTAGTATCGGACGGAGCAATCAGCCCCAGCATTTT | CASSIGRSNQPQHF
TRBJ2-1 | NA | TRBV6-5 | 12 | NA | TGTGCCAGCAGGTCGGACCTCAATGAGCAGTTCTTC | CASRSDLNEQFF
TRBJ2-7 | NA | TRBV10-3 | 15 | once | TGTGCCATCAGTGATGGCCAGCACTCCACCTACGAGCAGTACTTC | CAISDGQHSTYEQYF
TRBJ1-4 | NA | TRBV7-9 | 14 | NA | TGTGCCAGCAGTCCACAGGGTTCTAATGAAAAACTGTTTTTT | CASSPQGSNEKLFF
TRBJ2-1 | NA | TRBV30 | 18 | once | TGTGCCTGGAGTGTACTCCGACTGATCTCCCCCCCTACATGGGAGCAGTTCTTC | CAWSVLRLISPPTWEQFF
TRBJ1-1 | TRBD1 | TRBV19 | 15 | NA | TGTGCCAGTAGTCCGCCAGGGGGCTTACTCACTGAAGCTTTCTTT | CASSPPGGLLTEAFF
TRBJ2-7 | TRBD1 | TRBV28 | 17 | once | TGTGCCAGCAGTTTACGCACCGGACAGGGTTGGTCCTACGAGCAGTACTTC | CASSLRTGQGWSYEQYF
TRBJ2-2 | NA | TRBV5-1 | 14 | once | TGCGCCAGCAGCGGGACACTGAACACCGGGGAGCTGTTTTTT | CASSGTLNTGELFF
TRBJ1-1 | TRBD1 | TRBV28 | 12 | NA | TGTGCCAGCAGTCCCGATACGACAGGGGCTTTCTTT | CASSPDTTGAFF
TRBJ1-5 | TRBD1 | TRBV15 | 17 | NA | TGTGCCACCAGCAGAGATGGCTGGGACAGGGATAATCAGCCCCAGCATTTT | CATSRDGWDRDNQPQHF
TRBJ2-3 | NA | TRBV15 | 16 | NA | TGTGCCACCAGCAGAGTCCAGGGGGGAGGAACAGATACGCAGTATTTT | CATSRVQGGGTDTQYF
TRBJ2-1 | TRBD2 | TRBV28 | 15 | NA | TGTGCCAGCAGTTCCAGCGGGAGCTACTACAATGAGCAGTTCTTC | CASSSSGSYYNEQFF
TRBJ1-4 | TRBD1 | TRBV28 | 13 | NA | TGTGCCAGCGAGACAGGGCAACGAGAAAAACTGTTTTTT | CASETGQREKLFF
TRBJ1-3 | NA | TRBV19 | 15 | once | TGTGCCACCCGATCGGGGACCCACTCTGGAAACACCATATATTTT | CATRSGTHSGNTIYF
TRBJ2-5 | NA | TRBV2 | 13 | NA | TGTGCCAGCAGTGAACCCCCGGGGGAGACCCAGTACTTC | CASSEPPGETQYF
TRBJ2-7 | TRBD2 | TRBV6-5 | 13 | NA | TGTGCCAGCAAACCAGCGGGAGGGCCTGTGCAGTACTTC | CASKPAGGPVQYF
TRBJ1-4 | TRBD1 | TRBV19 | 16 | NA | TGTGCCAGTAGTAGTGGAGCCGGGACAGGGTTGCAGAAACTGTTTTTT | CASSSGAGTGLQKLFF
TRBJ1-5 | TRBD1 | TRBV28 | 15 | NA | TGTGCCAGCAGTTTTACGGACAGGCGGTATCAGCCCCAGCATTTT | CASSFTDRRYQPQHF